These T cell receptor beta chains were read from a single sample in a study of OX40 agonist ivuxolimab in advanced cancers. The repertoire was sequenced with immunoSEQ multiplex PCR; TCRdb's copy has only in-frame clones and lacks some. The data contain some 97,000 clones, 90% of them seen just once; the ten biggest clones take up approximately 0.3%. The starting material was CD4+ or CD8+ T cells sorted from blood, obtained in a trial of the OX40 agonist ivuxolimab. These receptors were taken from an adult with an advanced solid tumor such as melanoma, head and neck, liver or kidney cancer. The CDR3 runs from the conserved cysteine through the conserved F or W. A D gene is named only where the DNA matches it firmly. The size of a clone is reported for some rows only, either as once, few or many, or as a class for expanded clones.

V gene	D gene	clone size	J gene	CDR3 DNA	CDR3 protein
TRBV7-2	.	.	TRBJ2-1	TGTGCCAGCAGCTTAAAACGGGCCTACAATGAGCAGTTCTTC	CASSLKRAYNEQFF
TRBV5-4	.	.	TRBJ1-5	TGTGCCAGCAGCGACTTTGGGCAGCCCCAGCATTTT	CASSDFGQPQHF
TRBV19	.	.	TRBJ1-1	TGTGCCAGTAGTGTAAGGGTGCGGGGGAATTCTGAAGCTTTCTTT	CASSVRVRGNSEAFF
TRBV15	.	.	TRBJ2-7	TGTGCCACCAGCAGAGATTACAGTACCTACGAGCAGTACTTC	CATSRDYSTYEQYF
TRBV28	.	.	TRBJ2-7	TGTGCCAGCAGACTGGACAGCGTATACGAGCAGTACTTC	CASRLDSVYEQYF
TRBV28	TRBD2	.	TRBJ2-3	TGTGCCAGCCACGTTAGCGGGAGTGGCACAGATACGCAGTATTTT	CASHVSGSGTDTQYF
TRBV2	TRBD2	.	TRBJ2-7	TGTGCCAGCAGTGTTTGGACTAGCGGGTCAACCTACGAGCAGTACTTC	CASSVWTSGSTYEQYF
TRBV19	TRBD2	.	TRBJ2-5	TGTGCCAGTAGTCCCGGGGGGACGAGGGCGACCCAGTACTTC	CASSPGGTRATQYF
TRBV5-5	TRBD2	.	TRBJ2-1	TGTGCCAGCAGCTTGGACCTAGCTAGCGGGGGCTCCTACAATGAGCAGTTCTTC	CASSLDLASGGSYNEQFF
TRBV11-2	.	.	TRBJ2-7	TGTGCCAGCAGCTTAAGGGCGGGCTACGAGCAGTACTTC	CASSLRAGYEQYF
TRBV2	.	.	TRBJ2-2	TGTGCCAGCAGTGAAGTTAGGGAACGCGGGGAGCTGTTTTTT	CASSEVRERGELFF
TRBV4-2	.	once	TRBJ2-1	TGTGCCAGCAGCCAAGCACCCCTGAATGAGCAGTTCTTC	CASSQAPLNEQFF
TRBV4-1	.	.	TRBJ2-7	TGCGCCAGCAGCCAAGCTTCGTCGGACTCCTACGAGCAGTACTTC	CASSQASSDSYEQYF